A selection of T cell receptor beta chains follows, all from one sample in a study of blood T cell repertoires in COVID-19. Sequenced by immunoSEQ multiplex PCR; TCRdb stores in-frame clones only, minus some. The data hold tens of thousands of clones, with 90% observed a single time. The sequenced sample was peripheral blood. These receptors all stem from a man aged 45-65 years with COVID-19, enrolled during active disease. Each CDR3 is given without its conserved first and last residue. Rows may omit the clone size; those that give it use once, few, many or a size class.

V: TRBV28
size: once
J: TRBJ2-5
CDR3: ASSIRQGAETQY

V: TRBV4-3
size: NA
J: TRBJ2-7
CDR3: ASSLGTGNYEQY

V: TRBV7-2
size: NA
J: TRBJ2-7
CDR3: ASSSGTSGTSSYEQY

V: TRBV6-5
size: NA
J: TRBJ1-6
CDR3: ASSYKTGGNSPLH

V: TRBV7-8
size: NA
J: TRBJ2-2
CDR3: ASKSQGITGELF

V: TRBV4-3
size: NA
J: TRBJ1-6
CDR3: ASSQDPRTGSSPLH

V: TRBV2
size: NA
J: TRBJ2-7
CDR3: ASRIGASAAYEQY

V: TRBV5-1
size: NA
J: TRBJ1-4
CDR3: ASSRNSGGEKLF

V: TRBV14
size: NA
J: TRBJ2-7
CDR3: ASSQAGVIHEQY

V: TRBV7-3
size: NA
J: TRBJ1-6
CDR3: ASSLNGRMTGTYNSPLH

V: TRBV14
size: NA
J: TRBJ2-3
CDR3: ASSLGVSSTDTQY

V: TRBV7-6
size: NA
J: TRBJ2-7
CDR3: ASSLRSPGQGAHEQY

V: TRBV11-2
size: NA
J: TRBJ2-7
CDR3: ASSFGLAGSYEQY

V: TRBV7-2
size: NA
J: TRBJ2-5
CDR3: ASSATMAQETQY

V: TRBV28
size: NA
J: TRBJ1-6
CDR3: ASSLGTGYAPLH

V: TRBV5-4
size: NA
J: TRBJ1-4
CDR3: ASSQYPVRGKNEKLF

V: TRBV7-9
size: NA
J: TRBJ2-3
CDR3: ASSSRGRTPIPTDTQY

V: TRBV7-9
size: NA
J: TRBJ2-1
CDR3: ASSPGDNEQF

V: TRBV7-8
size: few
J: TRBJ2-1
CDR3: ASSPRLGTSVNEQF

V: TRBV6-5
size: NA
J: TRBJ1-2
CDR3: ASSRGVPGQGAYT

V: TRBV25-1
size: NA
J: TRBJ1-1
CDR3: ASRTQGSEAF

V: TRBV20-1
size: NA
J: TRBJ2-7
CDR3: SASQGRYEQY

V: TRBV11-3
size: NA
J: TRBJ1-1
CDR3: ASSIIPGTEAF

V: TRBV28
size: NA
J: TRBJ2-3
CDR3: ASSHRGIAWDNTDTQY

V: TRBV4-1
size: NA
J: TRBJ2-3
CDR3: ASSQGFLLAGDHRTQY

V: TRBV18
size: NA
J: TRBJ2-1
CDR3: ASSRQGYNEQF

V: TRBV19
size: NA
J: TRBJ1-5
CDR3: ASSTTGYVQPQH

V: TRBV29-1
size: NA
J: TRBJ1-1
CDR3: SVETGGRGTEAF

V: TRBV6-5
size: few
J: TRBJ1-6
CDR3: ASSGDNSPLH

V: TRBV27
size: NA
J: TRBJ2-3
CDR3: ASSLRPGRTDTQY

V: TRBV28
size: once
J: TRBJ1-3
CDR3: AGATGHRSSGNTIY

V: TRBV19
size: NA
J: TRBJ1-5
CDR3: ASSILGGSSNQPQH

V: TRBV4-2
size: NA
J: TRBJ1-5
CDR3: ASSQEGPGVPQPQH

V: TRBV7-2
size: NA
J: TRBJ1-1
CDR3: ASSLDRVEAF

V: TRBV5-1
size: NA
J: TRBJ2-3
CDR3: ASRVLLAGVADTQY

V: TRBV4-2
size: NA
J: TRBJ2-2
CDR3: ASSQDIGGSDTGELF

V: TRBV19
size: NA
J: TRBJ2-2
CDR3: ASSLWTGWDTGELF

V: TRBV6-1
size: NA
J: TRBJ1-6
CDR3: ASTGQGWTPLH

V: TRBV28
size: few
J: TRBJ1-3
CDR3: ASSPGTGGVTIY

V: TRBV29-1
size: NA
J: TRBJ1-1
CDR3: SVGQSLNTEAF

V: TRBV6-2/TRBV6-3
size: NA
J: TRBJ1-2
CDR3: ASSASIGTGAGYT

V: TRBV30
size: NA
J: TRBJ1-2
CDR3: AWSPGQEYGYT

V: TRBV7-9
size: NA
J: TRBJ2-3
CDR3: ASSLVGRSTDTQY

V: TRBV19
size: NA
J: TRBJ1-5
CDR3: ASSAGGYLINQPQH

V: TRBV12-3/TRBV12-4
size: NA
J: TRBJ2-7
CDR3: ASSLAATYEQY

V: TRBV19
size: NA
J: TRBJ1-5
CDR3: ASSIRGPGTGKGAGQPQH

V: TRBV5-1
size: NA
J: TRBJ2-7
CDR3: ASSPGQGPNEQY

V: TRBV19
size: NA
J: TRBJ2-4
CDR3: ASSINILANQLAKNIQY

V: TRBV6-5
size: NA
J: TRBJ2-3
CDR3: ASGAAGEADTQY

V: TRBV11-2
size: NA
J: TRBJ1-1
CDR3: ASSLTPYTEAF

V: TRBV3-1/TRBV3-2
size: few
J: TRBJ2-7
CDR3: ASSQGPGQEAYEQY

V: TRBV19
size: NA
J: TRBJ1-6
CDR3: ASSSSGTGAYSPLH

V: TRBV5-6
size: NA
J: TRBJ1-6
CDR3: ASSLGTGQGVYNSPLH

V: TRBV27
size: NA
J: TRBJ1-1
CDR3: ASRGPGQGLLVTEAF

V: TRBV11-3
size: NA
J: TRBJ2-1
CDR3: ASSFGRSSYNEQF